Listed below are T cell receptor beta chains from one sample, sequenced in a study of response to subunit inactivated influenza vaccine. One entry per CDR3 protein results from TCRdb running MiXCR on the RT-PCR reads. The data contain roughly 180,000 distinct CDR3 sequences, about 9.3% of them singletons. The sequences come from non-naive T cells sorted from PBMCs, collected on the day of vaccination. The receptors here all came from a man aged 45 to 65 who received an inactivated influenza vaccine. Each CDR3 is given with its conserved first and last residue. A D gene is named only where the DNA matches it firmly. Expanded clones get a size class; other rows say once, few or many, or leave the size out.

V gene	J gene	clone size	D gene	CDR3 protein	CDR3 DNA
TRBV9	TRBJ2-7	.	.	CASSVGVLPVDEQYF	TGTGCCAGCAGCGTAGGAGTACTGCCCGTCGACGAGCAGTACTTC
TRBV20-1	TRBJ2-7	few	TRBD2	CSAERTSGGTEQYF	TGCAGTGCTGAAAGGACTAGCGGGGGAACTGAGCAGTACTTC
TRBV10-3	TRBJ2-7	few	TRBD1	CAISDPPGQGYEQYF	TGTGCCATCAGTGACCCCCCGGGACAGGGGTACGAGCAGTACTTC
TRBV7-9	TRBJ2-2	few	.	CASSLTRGTGELFF	TGTGCCAGCAGCTTAACAAGGGGTACCGGGGAGCTGTTTTTT
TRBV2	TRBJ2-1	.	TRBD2	CASSEPVTAGGGFF	TGTGCCAGCAGTGAACCCGTTACGGCGGGGGGTGGGTTCTTC
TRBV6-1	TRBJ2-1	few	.	CASRPRTPDRNEQFF	TGTGCCAGCCGCCCAAGGACTCCGGACCGGAATGAGCAGTTCTTC
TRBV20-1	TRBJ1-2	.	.	CSARTPTAAWEGYTF	TGCAGTGCCAGAACACCTACAGCGGCTTGGGAAGGCTACACCTTC
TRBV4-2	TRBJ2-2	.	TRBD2	CASSQALAGGRSGELFF	TGTGCCAGCAGCCAAGCACTAGCGGGAGGGCGGTCCGGGGAGCTGTTTTTT
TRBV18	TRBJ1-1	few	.	CASSPLARPNTEAFF	TGTGCCAGCTCACCACTAGCCAGACCGAACACTGAAGCTTTCTTT
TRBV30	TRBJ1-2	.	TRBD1	CAWSVHGGGVGYTF	TGTGCCTGGAGTGTACACGGAGGGGGCGTTGGCTACACCTTC
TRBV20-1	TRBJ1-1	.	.	CSAERMANTEAFF	TGCAGTGCAGAACGGATGGCGAACACTGAAGCTTTCTTT
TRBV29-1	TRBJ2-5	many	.	CSVAVTGQETQYF	TGCAGCGTTGCTGTTACAGGTCAAGAGACCCAGTACTTC
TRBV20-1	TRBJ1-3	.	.	CSAMGPLTGNTIYF	TGCAGTGCTATGGGACCTTTGACAGGAAACACCATATATTTT
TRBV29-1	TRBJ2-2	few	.	CSVDLSEKGGELFF	TGCAGCGTTGACCTCTCGGAGAAGGGGGGGGAGCTGTTTTTT
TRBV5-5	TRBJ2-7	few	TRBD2	CASSSILGRGYEQYF	TGTGCCAGCAGCTCGATACTTGGGAGGGGCTACGAGCAGTACTTC
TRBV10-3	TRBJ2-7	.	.	CAISVGGSYEQYF	TGTGCCATCAGTGTGGGGGGATCCTACGAGCAGTACTTC
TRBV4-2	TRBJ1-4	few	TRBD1	CASRPGQGKLFF	TGTGCCAGCAGACCCGGACAGGGAAAACTGTTTTTT
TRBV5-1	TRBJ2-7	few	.	CASSDQGGEQYF	TGCGCCAGCAGCGATCAGGGTGGGGAGCAGTACTTC
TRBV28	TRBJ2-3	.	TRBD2	CASKGTSAGWDTQYF	TGTGCCAGCAAGGGGACTAGCGCGGGCTGGGATACGCAGTATTTT
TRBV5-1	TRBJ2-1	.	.	CASSLGSGVSEQFF	TGCGCCAGCAGCTTGGGATCAGGGGTCAGTGAGCAGTTCTTC
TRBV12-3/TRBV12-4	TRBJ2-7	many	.	CASTQGPGDLVF	TGTGCCAGCACCCAGGGGCCCGGGGACTTGGTTTTC
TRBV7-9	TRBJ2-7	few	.	CASSRKGGIDEQYF	TGTGCCAGCAGCCGAAAGGGGGGCATCGACGAGCAGTACTTC
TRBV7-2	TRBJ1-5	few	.	CASSLFEANQPQHF	TGTGCCAGCAGCTTATTTGAGGCGAATCAGCCCCAGCATTTT
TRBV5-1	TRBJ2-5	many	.	CASSFTPQSQETQYF	TGCGCCAGCAGCTTTACGCCTCAAAGCCAAGAGACCCAGTACTTC
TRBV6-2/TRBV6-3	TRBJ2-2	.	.	CASSYDNRNTGELFF	TGTGCCAGCAGTTATGATAACAGGAACACCGGGGAGCTGTTTTTT
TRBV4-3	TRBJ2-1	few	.	CASSQIRHNEQFF	TGCGCCAGCAGCCAGATAAGACACAATGAGCAGTTCTTC
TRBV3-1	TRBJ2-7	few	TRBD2	CASRPGLAGVYEQYF	TGTGCCAGCAGACCCGGACTAGCGGGGGTCTACGAGCAGTACTTC
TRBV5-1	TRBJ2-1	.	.	CASSLGNSNEQFF	TGCGCCAGCAGCTTGGGAAACAGCAATGAGCAGTTCTTC
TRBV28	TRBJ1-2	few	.	CASSFGSEPFYGYTF	TGTGCCAGCAGTTTTGGCTCAGAGCCCTTCTATGGCTACACCTTC
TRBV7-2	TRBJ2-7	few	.	CASSDRRETSTRLF	TGTGCCAGCAGCGATCGGAGGGAGACTTCAACGCGGCTATTC
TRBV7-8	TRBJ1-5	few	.	CASSLGSTRPQHF	TGTGCCAGCAGCTTAGGGTCCACTCGGCCCCAGCATTTT
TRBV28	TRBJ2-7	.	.	CASSLVSSREQYF	TGTGCCAGCAGTTTAGTCTCCTCGCGGGAGCAGTACTTC
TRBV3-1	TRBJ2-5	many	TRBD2	CASSPRQKLAGETQYF	TGTGCCAGCAGCCCTCGACAGAAACTAGCGGGAGAGACCCAGTACTTC
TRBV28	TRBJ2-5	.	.	CASSSPGQGETQYF	TGTGCCAGCAGTTCGCCAGGTCAAGGGGAGACCCAGTACTTC
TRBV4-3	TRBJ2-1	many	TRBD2	CASSQSTSPHEQFF	TGCGCCAGCAGCCAGTCGACTAGCCCACATGAGCAGTTCTTC
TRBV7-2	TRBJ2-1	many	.	CASSFRRNEQFF	TGTGCCAGCAGCTTCCGCCGAAATGAGCAGTTCTTC
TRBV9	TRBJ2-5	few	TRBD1	CASSVGTVRETQYF	TGTGCCAGCAGCGTCGGGACAGTCCGAGAGACCCAGTACTTC
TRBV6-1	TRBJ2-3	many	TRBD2	CASSPWERGLTDTQYF	TGTGCCAGCAGCCCATGGGAGCGGGGGCTCACAGATACGCAGTATTTT